The clone carrying this T cell receptor beta chain was recorded at least ten times. The sample originates from a study of patients and donors after allogeneic stem cell transplantation. The trim removed 4 bases at V and 2 bases at J, leaving 3 bases unmatched. This CDR3 has 14 amino acids. Germline V lookup: CDR1 PRHDT, CDR2 FYEKMQ (reference sequence). TCRdb reanalysed the RT-PCR reads using MiXCR and keeps one entry per CDR3 protein. The sample yields 390,000 or so distinct CDR3 sequences, approximately 16% seen once. Sequences were obtained from blood, either unsorted or a sorted T cell fraction (not recorded which). V is TRBV13 and J is TRBJ2-3; 7 bases are a match to TRBD1. The receptor's source is a human donor who was either an allogeneic HSCT recipient or a stem cell or donor lymphocyte infusion donor (not recorded which). It is not recorded whose cells these are; they may come from a transplant donor. CDR3 amino acids: CASSSRGITDTQYF. The CDR3 DNA is TGTGCCAGCAGCTCCAGGGGGATCACAGATACGCAGTATTTT.